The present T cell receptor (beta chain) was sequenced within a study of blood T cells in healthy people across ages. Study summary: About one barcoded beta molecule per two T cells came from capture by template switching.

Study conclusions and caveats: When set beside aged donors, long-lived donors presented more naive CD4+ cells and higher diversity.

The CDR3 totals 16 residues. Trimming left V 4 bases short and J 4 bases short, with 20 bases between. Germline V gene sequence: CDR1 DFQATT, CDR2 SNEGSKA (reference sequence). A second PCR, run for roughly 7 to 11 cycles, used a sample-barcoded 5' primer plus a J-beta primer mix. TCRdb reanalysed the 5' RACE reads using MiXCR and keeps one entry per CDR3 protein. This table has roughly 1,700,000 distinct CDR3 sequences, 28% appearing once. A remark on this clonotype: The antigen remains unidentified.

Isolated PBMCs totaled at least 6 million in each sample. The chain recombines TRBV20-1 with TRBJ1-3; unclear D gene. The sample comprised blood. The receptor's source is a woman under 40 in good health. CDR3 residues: CSAKPALLGYGNTIYF. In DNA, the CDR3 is TGCAGTGCTAAACCCGCATTGCTGGGATACGGAAACACCATATATTTT.